The 12 T cell receptor beta chains given below trace back to one sample, sequenced in a study of technical replicates of blood from a few donors (dated by TCRdb to about 2017). Libraries were constructed by the immunoSEQ multiplex PCR assay. The table was pulled from immuneACCESS by TCRdb, which kept in-frame rearrangements only. Such tables lose some clones; where checked, under half of the loss comes from unresolved V genes, and the rest has no known cause. The sample includes approximately 12,000 clones, with roughly 92% observed a single time. The top ten hold 8.5% of the sample. The sample taken for sequencing was PBMCs. These receptors were collected from a human donor in good health.

The chain is built from TRBV4-2 and TRBJ1-1, with 8 bases identical to TRBD1. Germline V gene sequence: CDR1 LGHNA, CDR2 YNFKEQ. The CDR3 consists of 17 residues. V gave up 0 bases and J gave up 3 bases; unmatched junction bases: 9. CDR3 DNA sequence: TGTGCCAGCAGCCAAGACAGACAGGGGCCCACAGACACTGAAGCTTTCTTT. It translates to CASSQDRQGPTDTEAFF.

The chain carries TRBV30 and TRBJ1-2; a possible D gene is TRBD1 (6 bases). The CDR3 loop spans 16 amino acids. Germline-derived CDR1 and CDR2 are GTSNPN and SVGIG (reference sequence). Deletions cut 2 bases from V and 8 bases from J, with 24 bases between. Here the CDR3 reads CAWSPLELRQAGGYTF. DNA of the CDR3: TGTGCCTGGAGTCCTCTGGAACTTAGACAGGCAGGCGGCTACACCTTC.

The chain is built from TRBV5-6 and TRBJ2-2; D ambiguous. Germline-derived CDR1 and CDR2 are SGHDT and YYEEEE. V shed 2 bases and J shed 3 bases, with 8 bases lying between them. The CDR3 length is 14 residues. As DNA, the CDR3 is TGTGCCAGCAGCTTTGGCCATTACACCGGGGAGCTGTTTTTT. It yields the protein CASSFGHYTGELFF.

The gene calls are TRBV21-1 and TRBJ1-5; TRBD1 reflects the table's D call only, with no check against the DNA. TRBV21-1 is described as a pseudogene. This CDR3 is 17 amino acids long. The CDR3 DNA is TGTGCCAGCACCCTGACAGGACGCTCAAATAGCAATCAGCCCCAGCATTTT. Its protein product is CASTLTGRSNSNQPQHF.

The V call is TRBV27, the J call TRBJ1-2; D is possibly TRBD1 (6 bases). This CDR3 has 17 residues. Between the trimmed V and J ends, which lost 3 bases and 8 bases, there was a span of 25 bases. CDR1 is MNHEY and CDR2 is SMNVEV in the germline V gene (reference sequence). The CDR3 sequence: CASSLVRLGQIHQGYTF. The CDR3 DNA reads as TGTGCCAGCAGTTTGGTCCGCCTAGGACAGATCCACCAAGGCTACACCTTC.

The CDR3 DNA is TGTGCCAGTCAAGTGGGACAGGGAGGGTCTGGGGCCAACGTCCTGACTTTC. Its protein is CASQVGQGGSGANVLTF. The chain recombines TRBV19 with TRBJ2-6; TRBD1 aligns across 9 bases. V lost 8 bases to trimming and J lost 1 base; unmatched junction nucleotides: 9. From germline, CDR1 is LNHDA and CDR2 SQIVND (reference sequence). This CDR3 is built from 17 residues.

The chain is built from TRBV28 and TRBJ2-5, with no clear D. Trimming took off 3 bases at V and 0 bases at J, with 8 bases between the two ends. The germline CDR1 and CDR2 sequences are MDHEN and SYDVKM. The length of the CDR3 is 14 residues. CDR3 sequence reads: CASSFGRYQETQYF. The CDR3 nucleotides are TGTGCCAGCAGTTTTGGTCGGTACCAAGAGACCCAGTACTTC.

The chain couples TRBV27 to TRBJ2-2, with D tentatively TRBD2 (6 bases). The germline gives CDR1 MNHEY, CDR2 SMNVEV (reference sequence). The ends were cut back, 7 bases at V and 5 bases at J, with 20 bases in the middle. The CDR3 is made up of 16 amino acids. The CDR3 nucleotides are TGTGCCAGCACTCGATCACGTCTAGCGAGAACCGGGGAGCTGTTTTTT. Translated: CASTRSRLARTGELFF.

V is TRBV7-3 and J is TRBJ1-4, with 10 nucleotides matching TRBD1. Germline CDR1 and CDR2: SGHTA and FQGTGA. V trimming: 5 bases; J trimming: 5 bases; junction bases outside the gene matches: 5. This CDR3 has 15 residues. DNA of the CDR3: TGTGCCAGCAGCCCGACAGGGGGCGAGAATGAAAAACTGTTTTTT. Translating it yields CASSPTGGENEKLFF. Looking up the rest from reference TRBV7-3 and TRBJ1-4 gives the full variable domain: GAGVSQTPSNKVTEKGKYVELRCDPISGHTALYWYRQSLGQGPEFLIYFQGTGAADDSGLPNDRFFAVRPEGSVSTLKIQRTERGDSAVYLCASSPTGGENEKLFFGSGTQLSVL.

This chain links TRBV9 with TRBJ1-1; D not resolved. The CDR3 length is 15 residues. V lost 1 base and J 3 bases, leaving 13 bases between the germline ends. Germline CDR1 is SGDLS and CDR2 is YYNGEE. The CDR3 sequence is CASSVTGSVDTEAFF. Written as DNA, the CDR3 is TGTGCCAGCAGCGTAACGGGGTCGGTGGACACTGAAGCTTTCTTT.

The chain is built from TRBV5-6 and TRBJ2-7; possible D gene TRBD1, 6 bases. Germline V gene sequence: CDR1 SGHDT, CDR2 YYEEEE. Trimming pared 1 base from V and 0 bases from J, leaving 14 bases between. CDR3 length equals 16 residues. This CDR3 is CASSLWQGYSSYEQYF. CDR3 in DNA: TGTGCCAGCAGCTTGTGGCAGGGGTATTCCTCCTACGAGCAGTACTTC.

This clone was counted once. The rearrangement links TRBV19 to TRBJ1-4; D perhaps matches TRBD1 (5 bases). CDR1 LNHDA and CDR2 SQIVND come from the germline V gene (reference sequence). The CDR3 totals 11 residues. This CDR3 is CAARDYEKLFF. In DNA, the CDR3 is TGTGCGGCCAGGGATTATGAAAAACTGTTTTTT. Filled out from reference TRBV19 and TRBJ1-4, the complete variable domain reads DGGITQSPKYLFRKEGQNVTLSCEQNLNHDAMYWYRQDPGQGLRLIYYSQIVNDFQKGDIAEGYSVSREKKESFPLTVTSAQKNPTAFYLCAARDYEKLFFGSGTQLSVL.